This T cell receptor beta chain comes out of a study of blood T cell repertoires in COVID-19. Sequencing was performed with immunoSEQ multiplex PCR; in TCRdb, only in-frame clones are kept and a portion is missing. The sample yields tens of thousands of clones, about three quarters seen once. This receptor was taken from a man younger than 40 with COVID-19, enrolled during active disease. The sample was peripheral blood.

CDR3 residues: CASRVKQDAGNTIYF. CDR3 bases: TGTGCCAGCAGAGTAAAACAGGACGCTGGAAACACCATATATTTT. The chain combines TRBV4-2 with TRBJ1-3; D possibly corresponds to TRBD1 (5 bases). CDR3 length: 15 residues. Per germline, CDR1 LGHNA and CDR2 YNFKEQ. Deletions cut 6 bases from V and 2 bases from J, with 14 bases between.